The 28 T cell receptor beta chains reported below all come from one sample, sequenced in a study of CD8+CD57+ T cells in acquired aplastic anemia. The patients chosen for sequencing had shown expansion of CD8+CD57+ cells (detected by flow cytometry). TCR beta VDJ and CDR3 were profiled, and genomic DNA was the template. TCRdb independently ran MiXCR on the reads; one entry per CDR3 protein. The data show around 430,000 distinct CDR3 sequences, around 30% seen once. Sequencing was carried out using sorted CD4+, CD8+, or CD8+CD57+ T cells (not recorded which) from PBMCs. These receptors came from a human donor with aplastic anemia.

The chain is built from TRBV7-8 and TRBJ2-2, with 13 bases identical to TRBD2. J lost 7 bases, V lost 5 bases, and 7 bases had no gene match. The CDR3 loop spans 16 amino acids. Germline CDR1 SGHVS, CDR2 FQNEAQ. The CDR3 DNA reads as TGTGCCAGCAGCCCCAGGACTAGCGGGAGTGTCGGGGAGCTGTTTTTT. This codes for CASSPRTSGSVGELFF.

This clonotype was picked up many times. The DNA for the CDR3 is TGCAGTGCTAGAGATGATGGCAGGGATCAGCCCCAGCATTTT. Its protein is CSARDDGRDQPQHF. The chain has TRBV20-1 and TRBJ1-5; tentatively, D is TRBD1 (5 bases). The V gene lost 0 bases and the J gene lost 5 bases, with 11 bases spanning the gap. CDR1 and CDR2 from the germline V gene are DFQATT and SNEGSKA (reference sequence). This CDR3 spans 14 amino acids.

This clonotype was counted only a few times. This rearrangement joins TRBV5-5 to TRBJ2-1, with D unresolved. In germline, CDR1 is SGHKS, CDR2 YYEKEE (reference sequence). The CDR3 totals 16 residues. The V and J ends lost 5 bases and 0 bases respectively, with 15 bases between them. In DNA form, the CDR3 reads TGTGCCAGCAGTGCATTGGCCCAAAGCTCCTACAATGAGCAGTTCTTC. It translates to CASSALAQSSYNEQFF.

This clonotype was seen more than once but under ten times. This chain joins TRBV11-2 and TRBJ1-1; TRBD1 agrees at 8 bases. Germline lookup yields CDR1 SGHAT and CDR2 FQNNGV. J gave up 6 bases and V 6 bases, and 15 bases lay outside the gene matches. This CDR3 region has 16 residues. CDR3 coding DNA: TGTGCCAGCAGACCAAAGGACAGGGTACAAGACGCTGAAGCTTTCTTT. It codes for CASRPKDRVQDAEAFF.

In its sample, this clonotype was seen many times. This chain uses TRBV29-1 with TRBJ2-1, with 7 bases fitting TRBD2. In germline, CDR1 is SQVTM, CDR2 ANQGSEA. V gave up 7 bases and J gave up 2 bases; unmatched junction bases: 8. This CDR3 is built from 14 residues. CDR3 sequence reads: CSALTSKAYNEQFF. CDR3 sequence (DNA): TGCAGCGCTTTGACTAGCAAGGCCTACAATGAGCAGTTCTTC.

This sequence joins TRBV19 and TRBJ1-6, with TRBD1 matching 8 bases. Losses at the gene ends were 4 bases for V and 11 bases for J; bases not matched to a gene: 7. Germline-derived CDR1 and CDR2 are LNHDA and SQIVND (reference sequence). CDR3 length equals 14 residues. The CDR3 DNA is TGTGCCAGTAGTACTACGACAGGGGCGGCACCCCTCCACTTT. This codes for CASSTTTGAAPLHF.

This clonotype was seen a handful of times. The DNA for the CDR3 is TGTGCCAGCAGCTCCAGACTAGCGGGGGGCTCCTACGAGCAGTACTTC. Its translation: CASSSRLAGGSYEQYF. The chain recombines TRBV7-2 with TRBJ2-7, with 13 bases matching TRBD2. Germline loops: CDR1 SGHTA, CDR2 FQGNSA. The CDR3 covers 16 residues. J lost 0 bases, V lost 4 bases, and 3 bases had no gene match. The variable domain in full, completed from reference TRBV7-2 and TRBJ2-7, reads GAGVSQSPSNKVTEKGKDVELRCDPISGHTALYWYRQSLGQGLEFLIYFQGNSAPDKSGLPSDRFSAERTGGSVSTLTIQRTQQEDSAVYLCASSSRLAGGSYEQYFGPGTRLTVT.

At least ten counts were recorded for this clonotype. The J gene is TRBJ2-5, the V gene TRBV7-2, with D maybe TRBD1 (6 bases). Germline V lookup: CDR1 SGHTA, CDR2 FQGNSA. Trimming removed 5 bases from V and 1 base from J, with 8 bases in between. The CDR3 is made up of 13 amino acids. The CDR3 sequence is CASSQGIQETQYF. The CDR3 DNA is TGTGCCAGCAGCCAGGGGATCCAAGAGACCCAGTACTTC.

This clonotype came up a few times. The genes are TRBV30 and TRBJ2-7; the D is unclear. V was trimmed by 3 bases and J by 0 bases, leaving 6 bases between them. There are 12 residues in the CDR3. Germline V gene lookup returns CDR1 GTSNPN and CDR2 SVGIG (reference sequence). DNA of the CDR3: TGTGCCTGGAGGACTGACTCCTACGAGCAGTACTTC. Its protein product is CAWRTDSYEQYF.

A remark on this clonotype: This could be a read error, since a much larger clone is one nucleotide away. The genes are TRBV20-1 and TRBJ2-7, with 8 bases fitting TRBD2. The CDR3 length is 15 residues. The V gene's germline CDR1 is DFQATT and CDR2 SNEGSKA (reference sequence). Losses at the gene ends were 5 bases for V and 5 bases for J; bases not matched to a gene: 14. The CDR3 DNA reads TGCAGTGCTGCCTCGGGGGGGACCTTTTGCCACGAGCAGTACTTC. Its translation: CSAASGGTFCHEQYF.

This clonotype was observed at least ten times. V usage is TRBV16 and J usage is TRBJ2-7; TRBD1 aligns across 8 bases. The CDR3 runs to 14 residues. V was clipped by 5 bases and J by 4 bases; unmatched bases: 7. In germline, CDR1 is KGHSY, CDR2 FQNENV. CDR3 protein: CASSVRDRSYEQYF. The CDR3 nucleotides are TGTGCCAGCAGCGTACGGGACAGGTCTTACGAGCAGTACTTC.

As to this clonotype: A much larger clone lies one base from this, so it may be a read error. The chain links TRBV5-1 to TRBJ2-7; D is perhaps TRBD2 (5 bases). V was shortened by 3 bases and J by 7 bases, with 11 bases between the two germline ends. Germline assignment: CDR1 SGHRS and CDR2 YFSETQ. This CDR3 region has 12 residues. The CDR3 nucleotides read TGCGCCAGCAGCTCCGACTACAATGAGCAGTACTTC. Amino acid sequence: CASSSDYNEQYF.

The J gene is TRBJ2-2, the V gene TRBV19; D may be TRBD2 (5 bases). The germline V gene encodes CDR1 LNHDA and CDR2 SQIVND (reference sequence). The V end lost 3 bases, the J end lost 5 bases, and 16 bases lay between the germline ends. The CDR3 is 16 amino acids. In DNA, the CDR3 is TGTGCCAGTAGTATCAGTCCCGGAGGATATACCGGGGAGCTGTTTTTT. It translates to CASSISPGGYTGELFF.

The chain recombines TRBV10-3 with TRBJ2-1, with 7 bases fitting TRBD2. The trim removed 10 bases at V and 4 bases at J, leaving 4 bases unmatched. This CDR3 region has 12 residues. Germline CDR1 is ENHRY and CDR2 is SYGVKD. The DNA for the CDR3 is TGTGCCAGCGGGGGACCTTACAATGAGCAGTTCTTC. This gives the protein CASGGPYNEQFF.

The V gene is TRBV7-6, the J gene TRBJ2-5; 13 nucleotides agree with TRBD2. Germline CDR1 reads SGHVS; CDR2 reads FNYEAQ. The trim removed 3 bases at V and 5 bases at J, leaving 12 bases unmatched. The CDR3 has 18 amino acids. CDR3 DNA: TGTGCCAGCAGCTTGGCACCCGGGACTAGCGGGGTTGTGGAGACCCAGTACTTC. Translating gives CASSLAPGTSGVVETQYF.

In this sample, this clonotype turned up many times. The rearrangement joins TRBV5-1 to TRBJ2-7, with TRBD2 matching 8 bases. In germline, CDR1 is SGHRS, CDR2 YFSETQ. The CDR3 runs to 15 residues. The V and J ends lost 2 bases and 3 bases, in that order; junction bases with no gene match: 7. CDR3 sequence: CASSLESGSSYEQYF. The CDR3 DNA reads TGCGCCAGCAGCTTAGAGAGCGGGAGCAGCTACGAGCAGTACTTC.

The chain has TRBV9 and TRBJ1-1; D remains ambiguous. There are 14 residues in the CDR3. Trimming shortened V by 4 bases and J by 1 base, and 11 bases separated the two germline ends. Germline values: CDR1 SGDLS, CDR2 YYNGEE. CDR3 nucleotides: TGTGCCAGCAGCCCGGACGTTACGAACACTGAAGCTTTCTTT. The encoded protein is CASSPDVTNTEAFF.

This clonotype came up many times. The junction does not match germline at one end; this may be a read error. V usage is TRBV7-7 and J usage is TRBJ1-2; 12 nucleotides match TRBD1. CDR1 SSHAT and CDR2 FNYEAQ come from the germline V gene (reference sequence). This CDR3 contains 15 residues. CDR3 region: CASSFGTGGADGYTF. The CDR3 DNA reads as TGTGCTAGCAGCTTCGGGACAGGGGGCGCCGATGGCTACACCTTC.

The chain links TRBV20-1 to TRBJ1-2; 7 bases map to TRBD1. V dropped 0 bases and J dropped 0; count of bases not matched to a gene: 10. CDR3 length equals 17 residues. Per the germline V gene, CDR1 is DFQATT and CDR2 is SNEGSKA (reference sequence). CDR3 DNA sequence: TGCAGTGCTAGAGAGGGGGGCCGGGACAGAGCTAACTATGGCTACACCTTC. Translation: CSAREGGRDRANYGYTF.

The sample holds many counts of this clonotype. This rearrangement joins TRBV12-3 or TRBV12-4 to TRBJ2-7; D possibly corresponds to TRBD2 (7 bases). Trimming stripped 3 bases from V and 3 bases from J, with 12 bases between. The CDR3 covers 14 residues. Here the CDR3 reads CASSLGASGYEQYF. CDR3 DNA: TGTGCCAGCAGTTTGGGGGCTAGCGGCTACGAGCAGTACTTC.

This clonotype was detected a few times. The genes are TRBV25-1 and TRBJ2-3; either TRBD1 or TRBD2 may fit D (7 bases each). The CDR3 runs to 17 residues. The germline gives CDR1 MGHDK, CDR2 SYGVNS. Between the trimmed V and J ends, which lost 5 bases and 7 bases, there was a span of 25 bases. CDR3 DNA: TGTGCCAGCAGTTTAGGGCCGACAGGGAGGGGAGGAAATACGCAGTATTTT. It encodes CASSLGPTGRGGNTQYF.

This clonotype was seen at least ten times. V usage is TRBV19 and J usage is TRBJ1-6; the D is unclear. The length of the CDR3 is 14 residues. Germline loops: CDR1 LNHDA, CDR2 SQIVND (reference sequence). With 0 bases removed from V and 7 bases from J, the gap between germline ends came to 7 bases. DNA for the CDR3: TGTGCCAGTAGTATAGAGGTTAGCAATTCACCCCTCCACTTT. Encoded protein: CASSIEVSNSPLHF. Together with reference TRBV19 and TRBJ1-6, the CDR3 gives the full variable domain: DGGITQSPKYLFRKEGQNVTLSCEQNLNHDAMYWYRQDPGQGLRLIYYSQIVNDFQKGDIAEGYSVSREKKESFPLTVTSAQKNPTAFYLCASSIEVSNSPLHFGNGTRLTVT.

This clonotype has a count of ten or more. This sequence joins TRBV7-2 and TRBJ2-7, with D unresolved. Trimming stripped 3 bases from V and 5 bases from J, with 5 bases between. The CDR3 is made up of 11 amino acids. Germline CDR1 SGHTA, CDR2 FQGNSA. The DNA of the CDR3 is TGTGCCAGCAGCTTGGCCCACGAGCAGTACTTC. Protein sequence: CASSLAHEQYF.

This clonotype came up many times. This chain joins TRBV20-1 and TRBJ1-5, with D perhaps matching TRBD1 (5 bases). This CDR3 has 12 amino acids. The V gene's germline CDR1 is DFQATT and CDR2 SNEGSKA (reference sequence). Trimming removed 4 bases from V and 5 bases from J, with 9 bases in between. CDR3 DNA sequence: TGCAGTGCTATAGGGGACCATCAGCCCCAGCATTTT. It specifies CSAIGDHQPQHF.

This chain joins TRBV5-1 and TRBJ2-7, with 11 bases lining up with TRBD1. Germline V lookup: CDR1 SGHRS, CDR2 YFSETQ. The CDR3 loop spans 14 amino acids. Losses at the gene ends were 4 bases for V and 9 bases for J; bases not matched to a gene: 9. This CDR3 is CASSAGTGGLRQYF. The CDR3 coding sequence is TGCGCCAGCAGCGCCGGGACAGGGGGACTTAGGCAGTACTTC.

This clonotype was seen a single time. Relative to the germline gene, one junction end is altered; a read error may explain this. V and J are TRBV15 and TRBJ1-1, with TRBD1 identical over 7 bases. The CDR3 is 15 amino acids. Germline V CDR1 and CDR2: LNHNV, YYDKDF (reference sequence). CDR3: CATSVPGQMNSEAFF. The CDR3 DNA reads as TGTGCCACCAGCGTTCCGGGACAGATGAACAGTGAAGCTTTCTTT. The full variable domain, rest sourced from reference TRBV15 and TRBJ1-1, is DAMVIQNPRYQVTQFGKPVTLSCSQTLNHNVMYWYQQKSSQAPKLLFHYYDKDFNNEADTPDNFQSRRPNTSFCFLDIRSPGLGDTAMYLCATSVPGQMNSEAFFGQGTRLTVV.

This clonotype was recorded a few times. The rearrangement uses TRBV25-1 and TRBJ1-2, with no clear D. CDR1 is MGHDK and CDR2 is SYGVNS in the germline V gene. Trimming took off 6 bases at V and 1 base at J, with 18 bases between the two ends. The CDR3 is 16 amino acids. The chain's CDR3 is CASSSDPAAFNYGYTF. As DNA, the CDR3 is TGTGCCAGCAGCTCTGACCCCGCGGCGTTTAACTATGGCTACACCTTC.

The V gene is TRBV6-2 or TRBV6-3, the J gene TRBJ2-1, with D uncertain. CDR3 length: 12 amino acids. The germline V and J ends were trimmed by 5 bases and 9 bases, with 11 bases remaining between them. Germline V CDR1 and CDR2: MNHEY, SVGEGT. The DNA of the CDR3 is TGTGCCAGCAGTCATATTCGGCCTGAGCAGTTCTTC. It yields the protein CASSHIRPEQFF.